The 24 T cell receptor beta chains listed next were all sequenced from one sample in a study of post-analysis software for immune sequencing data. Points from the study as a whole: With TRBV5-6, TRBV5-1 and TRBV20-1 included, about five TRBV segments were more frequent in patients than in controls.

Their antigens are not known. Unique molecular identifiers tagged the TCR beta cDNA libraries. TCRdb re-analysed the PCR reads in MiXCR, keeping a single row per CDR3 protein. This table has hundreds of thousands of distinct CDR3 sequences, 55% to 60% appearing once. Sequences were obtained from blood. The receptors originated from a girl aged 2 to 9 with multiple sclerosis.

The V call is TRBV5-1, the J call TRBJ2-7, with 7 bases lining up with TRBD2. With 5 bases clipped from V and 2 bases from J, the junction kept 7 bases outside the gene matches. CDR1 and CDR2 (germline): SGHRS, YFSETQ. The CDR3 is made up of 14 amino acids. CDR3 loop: CASRSSGTAYEQYF. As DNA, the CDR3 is TGCGCCAGCAGGTCCAGCGGGACGGCCTACGAGCAGTACTTC.

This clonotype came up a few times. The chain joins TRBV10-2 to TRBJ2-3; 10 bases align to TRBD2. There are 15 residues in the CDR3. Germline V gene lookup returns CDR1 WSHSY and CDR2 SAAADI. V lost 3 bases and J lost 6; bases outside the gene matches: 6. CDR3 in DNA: TGCGCCAGCAGTGATGAGCGGGGGGGTAGGGATACGCAGTATTTT. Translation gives CASSDERGGRDTQYF.

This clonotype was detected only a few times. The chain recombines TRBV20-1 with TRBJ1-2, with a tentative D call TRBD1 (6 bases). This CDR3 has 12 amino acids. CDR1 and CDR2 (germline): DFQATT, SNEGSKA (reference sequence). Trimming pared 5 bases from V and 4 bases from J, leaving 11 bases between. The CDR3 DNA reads TGCAGTGCTCAAAGGGGGGGCTATGGCTACACCTTC. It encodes CSAQRGGYGYTF.

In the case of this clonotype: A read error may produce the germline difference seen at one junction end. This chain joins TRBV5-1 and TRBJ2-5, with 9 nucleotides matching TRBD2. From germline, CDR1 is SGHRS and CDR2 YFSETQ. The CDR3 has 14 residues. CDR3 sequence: CAGSYRLADDEQYF. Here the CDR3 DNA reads TGCGCCGGCAGCTACCGACTAGCGGATGATGAGCAGTACTTC. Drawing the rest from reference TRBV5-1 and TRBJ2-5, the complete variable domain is KAGVTQTPRYLIKTRGQQVTLSCSPISGHRSVSWYQQTPGQGLQFLFEYFSETQRNKGNFPGRFSGRQFSNSRSEMNVSTLELGDSALYLCAGSYRLADDEQYFGPGTRLLVL.

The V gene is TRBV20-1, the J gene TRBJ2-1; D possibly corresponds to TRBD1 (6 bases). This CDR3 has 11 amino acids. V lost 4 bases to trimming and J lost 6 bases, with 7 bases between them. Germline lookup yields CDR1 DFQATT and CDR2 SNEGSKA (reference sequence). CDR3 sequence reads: CSAIQGNEQFF. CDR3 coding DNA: TGCAGTGCTATACAGGGCAATGAGCAGTTCTTC.

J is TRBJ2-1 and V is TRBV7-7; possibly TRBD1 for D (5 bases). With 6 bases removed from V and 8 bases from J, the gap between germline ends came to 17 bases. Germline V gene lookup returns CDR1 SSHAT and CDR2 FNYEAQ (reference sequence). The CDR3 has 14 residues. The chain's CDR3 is CASSYGHLGDEQFF. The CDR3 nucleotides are TGTGCCAGCAGTTACGGACATCTAGGGGATGAGCAGTTCTTC.

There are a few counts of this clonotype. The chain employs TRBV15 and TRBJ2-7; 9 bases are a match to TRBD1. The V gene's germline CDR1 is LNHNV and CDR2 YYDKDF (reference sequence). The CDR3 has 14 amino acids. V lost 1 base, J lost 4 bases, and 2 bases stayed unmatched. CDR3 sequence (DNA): TGTGCCACCAGCAGAGGACAGGGGGAATACGAGCAGTACTTC. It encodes CATSRGQGEYEQYF. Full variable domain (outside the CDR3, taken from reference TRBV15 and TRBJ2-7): DAMVIQNPRYQVTQFGKPVTLSCSQTLNHNVMYWYQQKSSQAPKLLFHYYDKDFNNEADTPDNFQSRRPNTSFCFLDIRSPGLGDTAMYLCATSRGQGEYEQYFGPGTRLTVT.

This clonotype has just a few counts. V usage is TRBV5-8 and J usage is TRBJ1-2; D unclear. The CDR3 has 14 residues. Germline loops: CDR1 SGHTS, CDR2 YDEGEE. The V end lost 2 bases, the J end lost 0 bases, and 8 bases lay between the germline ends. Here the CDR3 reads CASSFLGPNYGYTF. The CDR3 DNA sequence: TGTGCCAGCAGCTTTTTAGGGCCTAACTATGGCTACACCTTC.

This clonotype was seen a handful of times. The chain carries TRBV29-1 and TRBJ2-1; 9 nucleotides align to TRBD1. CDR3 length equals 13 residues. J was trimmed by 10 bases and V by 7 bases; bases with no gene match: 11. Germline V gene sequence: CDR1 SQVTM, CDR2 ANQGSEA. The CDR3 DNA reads TGCAGCGCTGTAAGAGGACAGGGGTACGAGCAGTTCTTC. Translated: CSAVRGQGYEQFF.

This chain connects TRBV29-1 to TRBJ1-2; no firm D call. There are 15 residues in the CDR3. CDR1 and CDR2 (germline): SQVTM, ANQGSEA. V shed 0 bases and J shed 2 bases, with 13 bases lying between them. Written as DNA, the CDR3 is TGCAGCGTTGAAGATGTCGGGGTGACCAACTATGGCTACACCTTC. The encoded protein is CSVEDVGVTNYGYTF.

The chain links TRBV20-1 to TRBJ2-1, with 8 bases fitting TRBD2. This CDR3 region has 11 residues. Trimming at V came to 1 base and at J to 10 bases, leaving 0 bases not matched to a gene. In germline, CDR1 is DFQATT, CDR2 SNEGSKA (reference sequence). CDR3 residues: CSARVAGEQFF. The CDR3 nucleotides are TGCAGTGCTAGAGTAGCGGGAGAGCAGTTCTTC.

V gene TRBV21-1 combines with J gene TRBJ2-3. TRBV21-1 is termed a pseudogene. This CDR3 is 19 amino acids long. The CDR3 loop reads CASSKEGGSSDLSTDTQYF. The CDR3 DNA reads TGTGCCAGCAGCAAAGAAGGTGGGTCCAGCGACCTCAGCACAGATACGCAGTATTTT.

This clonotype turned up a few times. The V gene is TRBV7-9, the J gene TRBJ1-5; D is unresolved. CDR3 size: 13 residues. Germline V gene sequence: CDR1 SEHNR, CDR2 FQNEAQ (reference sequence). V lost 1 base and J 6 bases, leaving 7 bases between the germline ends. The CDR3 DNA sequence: TGTGCCAGCAGCTTAGATGGGTCTCAGCCCCAGCATTTT. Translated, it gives CASSLDGSQPQHF.

The CDR3: CAISPQLAGTDTQYF. CDR3 nucleotide sequence: TGTGCCATCAGTCCCCAGCTAGCGGGGACAGATACGCAGTATTTT. V gene TRBV10-3 combines with J gene TRBJ2-3, with TRBD2 matching 9 bases. Losses at the gene ends were 5 bases for V and 3 bases for J; bases not matched to a gene: 6. Germline loops: CDR1 ENHRY, CDR2 SYGVKD. The CDR3 is 15 amino acids.

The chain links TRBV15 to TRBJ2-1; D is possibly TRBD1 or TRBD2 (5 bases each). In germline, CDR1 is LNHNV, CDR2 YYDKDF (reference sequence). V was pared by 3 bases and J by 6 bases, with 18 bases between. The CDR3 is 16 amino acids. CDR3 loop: CATSRGPQGRTNEQFF. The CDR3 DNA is TGTGCCACCAGCAGGGGACCTCAAGGGAGAACCAATGAGCAGTTCTTC.

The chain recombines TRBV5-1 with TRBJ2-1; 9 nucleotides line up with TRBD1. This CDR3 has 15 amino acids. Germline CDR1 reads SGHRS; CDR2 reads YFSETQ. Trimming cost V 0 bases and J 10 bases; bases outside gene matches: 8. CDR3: CASSLGQGGSEEQFF. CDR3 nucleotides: TGCGCCAGCAGCTTGGGACAGGGGGGGTCGGAGGAGCAGTTCTTC.

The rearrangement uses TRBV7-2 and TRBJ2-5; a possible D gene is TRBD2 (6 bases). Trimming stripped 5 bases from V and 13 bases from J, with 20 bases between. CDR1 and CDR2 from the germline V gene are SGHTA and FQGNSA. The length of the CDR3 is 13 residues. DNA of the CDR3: TGTGCCAGCAGCCTCGGAGTCGGGAGCTTTCCGTACTTC. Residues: CASSLGVGSFPYF.

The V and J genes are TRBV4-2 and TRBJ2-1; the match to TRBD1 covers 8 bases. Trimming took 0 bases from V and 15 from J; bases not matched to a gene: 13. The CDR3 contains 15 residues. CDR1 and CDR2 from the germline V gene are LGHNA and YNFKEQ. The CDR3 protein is CASSQDRAADRVRFF. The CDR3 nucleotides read TGTGCCAGCAGCCAAGATCGCGCCGCGGACAGGGTGCGGTTCTTC.

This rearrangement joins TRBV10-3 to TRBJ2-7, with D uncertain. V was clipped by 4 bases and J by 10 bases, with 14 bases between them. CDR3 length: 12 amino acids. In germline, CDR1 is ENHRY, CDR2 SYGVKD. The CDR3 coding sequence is TGTGCCATCAGTGTGTACCAAGAGTCCCAGTACTTC. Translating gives CAISVYQESQYF.

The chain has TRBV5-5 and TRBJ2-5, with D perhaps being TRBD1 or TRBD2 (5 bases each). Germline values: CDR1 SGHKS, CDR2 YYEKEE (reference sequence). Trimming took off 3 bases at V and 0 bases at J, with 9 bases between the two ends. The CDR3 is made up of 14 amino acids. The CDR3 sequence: CASSWWGNQETQYF. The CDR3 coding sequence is TGTGCCAGCAGCTGGTGGGGGAACCAAGAGACCCAGTACTTC.

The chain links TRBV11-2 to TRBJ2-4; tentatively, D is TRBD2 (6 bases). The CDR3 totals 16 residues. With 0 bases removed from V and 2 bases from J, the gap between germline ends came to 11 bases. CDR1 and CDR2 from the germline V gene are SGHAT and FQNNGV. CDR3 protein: CASSLDGGKTKNIQYF. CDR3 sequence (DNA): TGTGCCAGCAGCTTAGACGGGGGTAAAACCAAAAACATTCAGTACTTC.

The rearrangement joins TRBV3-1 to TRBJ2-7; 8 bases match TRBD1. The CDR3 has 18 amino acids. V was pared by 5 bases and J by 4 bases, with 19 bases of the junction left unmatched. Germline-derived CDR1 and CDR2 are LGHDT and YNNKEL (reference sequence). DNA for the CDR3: TGTGCCAGCAGCTCCGCCTACAAGAGACAGGGGTCCGCTTACGAGCAGTACTTC. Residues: CASSSAYKRQGSAYEQYF.

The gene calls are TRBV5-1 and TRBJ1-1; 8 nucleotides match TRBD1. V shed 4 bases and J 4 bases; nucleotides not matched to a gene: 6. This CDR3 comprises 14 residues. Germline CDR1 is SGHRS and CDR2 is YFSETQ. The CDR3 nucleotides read TGCGCCAGCAGCCGGGGACAGGAGGGCACTGAAGCTTTCTTT. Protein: CASSRGQEGTEAFF.

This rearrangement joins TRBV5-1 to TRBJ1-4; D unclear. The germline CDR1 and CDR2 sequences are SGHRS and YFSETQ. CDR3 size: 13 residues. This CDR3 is CASSTASNEKLFF. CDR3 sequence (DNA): TGCGCAAGTAGTACAGCGTCTAATGAAAAACTGTTTTTT.